The subject of this entry is one T cell receptor beta chain. Original methodology: The authors estimated nucleated cell counts from reference gene primer amplification. TCRdb's copy holds only in-frame clones and misses some; the assay was immunoSEQ multiplex PCR. V and J calls and clone size follow that table, whereas D and trimming were derived from the DNA. Of about 110,000 clones listed, approximately 62% are singletons. These data come from a study of blood T cell repertoires in COVID-19. Study details: COVID-19 samples from acute and convalescent phases originated in the United States, Italy and Spain. PBMCs, B-cell-depleted T cells, or T cells were the source of the cDNA or gDNA that made up the material.

The CDR3 totals 16 residues. The ends lost 6 bases at V and 5 bases at J; junction bases unmatched: 13. Germline CDR1 and CDR2: SGHTA and FQGNSA. Sequencing input: peripheral blood. This TCR derives from a man older than 75 with acute or convalescent COVID-19. The rearrangement joins TRBV7-2 to TRBJ2-5; 9 bases align to TRBD2. Here the CDR3 reads CASSSGSGRGGETQYF. DNA of the CDR3: TGTGCCAGCAGTTCCGGTAGCGGGAGAGGGGGGGAGACCCAGTACTTC.